These T cell receptor beta chains were read from a single sample in a study of beta chain features in type 1 diabetes. Generated by immunoSEQ multiplex PCR, the TCRdb table keeps only in-frame clones and is missing some. The repertoire holds 200,000 to 250,000 clones, with around 65% as singletons. What was sequenced was naive CD4+ T cells from blood. The origin of the receptors is a man aged 30 to 39 in good health. CDR3s include the opening cysteine and the closing phenylalanine or tryptophan. A D gene is named only where the DNA matches it firmly. The size entry is marked missing in some rows and otherwise reads once, few, many or a size class.

d_call clone_size j_call v_call cdr3_nt cdr3_aa
TRBD2 few TRBJ2-1 TRBV30 TGTGCCTGGAGTCCGACTAGCGGGGGGGCGAATGAGCAGTTCTTC CAWSPTSGGANEQFF
NA NA TRBJ2-7 TRBV27 TGTGCCAGCCGTTACCGGCGGGACTCCTACGAGCAGTACTTC CASRYRRDSYEQYF
TRBD1 few TRBJ2-5 TRBV7-8 TGTGCCAGCAGCCACAGGGGGCCAGAGACCCAGTACTTC CASSHRGPETQYF
NA NA TRBJ2-1 TRBV11-2 TGTGCCAGCAGCTTATCCCCGGGCTATTACAATGAGCAGTTCTTC CASSLSPGYYNEQFF
TRBD1 NA TRBJ2-7 TRBV5-6 TGTGCCAGCAGTTATCCGGGACAGGGAAACGAGCAGTACTTC CASSYPGQGNEQYF
NA NA TRBJ1-2 TRBV29-1 TGCAGCGTTGGGCAGGGGTCGGGCGGCTACACCTTC CSVGQGSGGYTF
TRBD2 NA TRBJ2-7 TRBV9 TGTGCCAGCAGCGTAGTGGCGGGAGGAGGAGAGCAGTACTTC CASSVVAGGGEQYF
TRBD2 once TRBJ2-1 TRBV10-3 TGTGCCATCGCCGCGCGGGGGTACAATGAGCAGTTCTTC CAIAARGYNEQFF
NA few TRBJ2-2 TRBV30 TGTGCCTGGAGTCGGACGGTAGCGGACGTGTGGACCGGGGAGCTGTTTTTT CAWSRTVADVWTGELFF
TRBD1 once TRBJ2-2 TRBV6-5 TGTGCCAGCAGTTACTCCGGGACAGATTACACCGGGGAGCTGTTTTTT CASSYSGTDYTGELFF
NA NA TRBJ2-1 TRBV11-2 TGTGCCAGCAGCCAGGGCCCGAGGCACAATGAGCAGTTCTTC CASSQGPRHNEQFF
NA NA TRBJ2-6 TRBV30 TGTGCCTGGAGTGCCGGGACCGGTCCTCCGGACGTCCTGACTTTC CAWSAGTGPPDVLTF
NA NA TRBJ1-2 TRBV29-1 TGCAGCGTTGACTTGGGTGGCTACACCTTC CSVDLGGYTF
TRBD1 NA TRBJ2-3 TRBV14 TGTGCCAGCAGCCCCCGACAGGGTTTAACGAATACGCAGTATTTT CASSPRQGLTNTQYF
TRBD2 NA TRBJ2-1 TRBV9 TGTGCCAGCAGCTCAGCGGGAGAGGTCTACAATGAGCAGTTCTTC CASSSAGEVYNEQFF
TRBD1 NA TRBJ1-2 TRBV2 TGTGCCAGTCGGGACAGGGTGAAGAACTATGGCTACACCTTC CASRDRVKNYGYTF
NA NA TRBJ1-1 TRBV10-3 TGTGCCACGGAGACAGAGGGTCCTACTGAAGCTTTCTTT CATETEGPTEAFF
TRBD1 NA TRBJ1-2 TRBV7-9 TGTGCCAGCAGCCCCGGACAGGGAGACTATGGCTACACCTTC CASSPGQGDYGYTF
TRBD1 once TRBJ1-5 TRBV25-1 TGTGCCAGCAGTGACCACAGGGGCGGCCAGCCCCAGCATTTT CASSDHRGGQPQHF
NA NA TRBJ2-2 TRBV30 TGTGCCTGGAAGGGCGGCGGGGAGCTGTTTTTT CAWKGGGELFF
TRBD2 NA TRBJ2-5 TRBV29-1 TGCAGCGTTGAACTAGCGGGAGGGGGAGAGACCCAGTACTTC CSVELAGGGETQYF
NA NA TRBJ1-1 TRBV30 TGTGCCTGGAGTGTACGGCGGACTGAAGCTTTCTTT CAWSVRRTEAFF
NA NA TRBJ2-1 TRBV29-1 TGCAGCGTTGGGGCAGACAGCTCCTACAATGAGCAGTTCTTC CSVGADSSYNEQFF
TRBD2 NA TRBJ2-7 TRBV6-5 TGTGCCAGCAGCTTAAGCGGGGGAAACCCTTACGAGCAGTACTTC CASSLSGGNPYEQYF
TRBD1 NA TRBJ2-7 TRBV12-5 TGTGCTAGTGGTTTGGCTGGACAGGCCTACGAGCAGTACTTC CASGLAGQAYEQYF
NA NA TRBJ1-1 TRBV7-9 TGTGCCAGCAGCTTAGTGAATGAAGCTTTCTTT CASSLVNEAFF
NA NA TRBJ2-1 TRBV2 TGTGCCAGCAGTGAAGCGCAGGGAATAGGTGAGCAGTTCTTC CASSEAQGIGEQFF
NA NA TRBJ2-5 TRBV27 TGTGCCAGCAGCACGGGAAGTAAAGAGACCCAGTACTTC CASSTGSKETQYF
TRBD1 NA TRBJ2-3 TRBV2 TGTGCCAGCAAGGGGACAGCAACAGATACGCAGTATTTT CASKGTATDTQYF
NA NA TRBJ2-4 TRBV7-9 TGTGCCAGCAGCTTAGATTCAGGGTCCAAAAACATTCAGTACTTC CASSLDSGSKNIQYF
NA NA TRBJ2-1 TRBV9 TGTGCCAGCAGCGAGCTCGGGACTCCGATTGATGAGCAGTTCTTC CASSELGTPIDEQFF
TRBD2 NA TRBJ2-7 TRBV7-2 TGTGCCAGCAGCTTAGGGGGGACTAGCTACGAGCAGTACTTC CASSLGGTSYEQYF
TRBD2 NA TRBJ2-3 TRBV5-4 TGTGCCAGCAGCATAGCGGGAGGTTCAGATACGCAGTATTTT CASSIAGGSDTQYF
NA NA TRBJ2-5 TRBV13 TGTGCCAGCAGCTTAGGCATGGAGACCCAGTACTTC CASSLGMETQYF
NA NA TRBJ2-7 TRBV9 TGTGCCAGCAGCGTAGGACAGCGATCCTACGAGCAGTACTTC CASSVGQRSYEQYF
TRBD2 NA TRBJ2-1 TRBV29-1 TGCAGCGTAGAGGGGGGACTAGATGAGCAGTTCTTC CSVEGGLDEQFF
NA few TRBJ2-7 TRBV29-1 TGCAGCGTTGCCCCGCCGGGACGGAATTACGAGCAGTACTTC CSVAPPGRNYEQYF
NA few TRBJ1-1 TRBV29-1 TGCAGCGCTGGCCGGGCTCGGGGGCCTGAAGCTTTCTTT CSAGRARGPEAFF
NA NA TRBJ2-3 TRBV29-1 TGCAGCGTTGGGACTCGCACAGATACGCAGTATTTT CSVGTRTDTQYF
NA NA TRBJ2-2 TRBV30 TGTGCCTGGAGTCGCCAGGGTACCGGGGAGCTGTTTTTT CAWSRQGTGELFF
NA NA TRBJ2-7 TRBV30 TGTGCCTGGAGCCGGTACGGGCTTACTCAGTACTTC CAWSRYGLTQYF
TRBD1 NA TRBJ2-4 TRBV9 TGTGCCAGCAGCCCCTCGAGGGACAGGCTGAACATTCAGTACTTC CASSPSRDRLNIQYF
NA NA TRBJ1-1 TRBV29-1 TGCAGCGTTGATGGACGGAACACTGAAGCTTTCTTT CSVDGRNTEAFF
NA NA TRBJ1-5 TRBV30 TGTGCCTGGAGCTCACCGGGCACAGTTAGCAATCAGCCCCAGCATTTT CAWSSPGTVSNQPQHF
TRBD1 NA TRBJ2-1 TRBV25-1 TGTGCCAGCGCAGGCCAGGGGGCCTACAATGAGCAGTTCTTC CASAGQGAYNEQFF
TRBD2 NA TRBJ2-7 TRBV30 TGTGCCTGGAGTGGGGAGGGGCAGGTATCACGGGACGAGCAGTACTTC CAWSGEGQVSRDEQYF
TRBD1 few TRBJ2-2 TRBV15 TGTGCCACCGCCGGGACAGCCGGCGGGGAGCTGTTTTTT CATAGTAGGELFF
NA NA TRBJ2-7 TRBV6-5 TGTGCCAGCAGTCCAACCGGGACCGGGACCTACGAGCAGTACTTC CASSPTGTGTYEQYF
NA NA TRBJ1-2 TRBV6-1 TGTGCCAGCAGTGAGTCCGAAGGAGGCTATGGCTACACCTTC CASSESEGGYGYTF
NA NA TRBJ2-2 TRBV25-1 TGTGCCAGCAGTAGACCTAGCTCAACCGGGGAGCTGTTTTTT CASSRPSSTGELFF
NA NA TRBJ1-1 TRBV7-9 TGTGCCAGCAGCTTAATAGGAGGGAACACTGAAGCTTTCTTT CASSLIGGNTEAFF
NA NA TRBJ2-5 TRBV7-2 TGTGCCAGCAGCTCCCTAGAGACCCAGTACTTC CASSSLETQYF
NA few TRBJ2-5 TRBV30 TGTGCCTGGAGTGGCCCGGGACAAGAGACCCAGTACTTC CAWSGPGQETQYF